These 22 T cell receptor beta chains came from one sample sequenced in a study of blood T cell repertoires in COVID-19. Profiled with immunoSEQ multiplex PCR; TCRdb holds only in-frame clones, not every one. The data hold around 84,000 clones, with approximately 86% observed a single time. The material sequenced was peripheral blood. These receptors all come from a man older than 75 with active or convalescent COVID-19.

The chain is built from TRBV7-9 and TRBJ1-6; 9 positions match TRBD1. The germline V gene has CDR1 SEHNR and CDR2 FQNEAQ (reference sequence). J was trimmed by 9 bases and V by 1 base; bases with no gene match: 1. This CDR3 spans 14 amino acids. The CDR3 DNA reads TGTGCCAGCAGCTTAGGGGACAGGGCTTCACCCCTCCACTTT. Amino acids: CASSLGDRASPLHF.

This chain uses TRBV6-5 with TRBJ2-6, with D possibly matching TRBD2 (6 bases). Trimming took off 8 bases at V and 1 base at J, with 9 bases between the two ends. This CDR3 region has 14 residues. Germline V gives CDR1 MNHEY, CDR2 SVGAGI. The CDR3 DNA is TGTGCCAGCGGGGGGTGGTCTGGGGCCAACGTCCTGACTTTC. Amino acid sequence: CASGGWSGANVLTF.

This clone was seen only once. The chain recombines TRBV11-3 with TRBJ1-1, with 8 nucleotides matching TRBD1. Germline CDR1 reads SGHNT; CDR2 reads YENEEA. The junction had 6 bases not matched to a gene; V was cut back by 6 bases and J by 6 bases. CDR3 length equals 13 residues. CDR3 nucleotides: TGTGCCAGCAGTTCGACAGGGGTAGCTGAAGCTTTCTTT. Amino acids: CASSSTGVAEAFF. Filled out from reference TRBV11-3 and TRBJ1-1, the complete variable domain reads EAGVVQSPRYKIIEKKQPVAFWCNPISGHNTLYWYLQNLGQGPELLIRYENEEAVDDSQLPKDRFSAERLKGVDSTLKIQPAELGDSAVYLCASSSTGVAEAFFGQGTRLTVV.

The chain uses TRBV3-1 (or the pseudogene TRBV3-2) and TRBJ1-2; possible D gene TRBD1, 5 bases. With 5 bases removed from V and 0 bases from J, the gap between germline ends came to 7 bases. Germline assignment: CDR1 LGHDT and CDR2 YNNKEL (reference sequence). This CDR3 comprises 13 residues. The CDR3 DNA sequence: TGTGCCAGCAGCTCCAGGGCTAACTATGGCTACACCTTC. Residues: CASSSRANYGYTF.

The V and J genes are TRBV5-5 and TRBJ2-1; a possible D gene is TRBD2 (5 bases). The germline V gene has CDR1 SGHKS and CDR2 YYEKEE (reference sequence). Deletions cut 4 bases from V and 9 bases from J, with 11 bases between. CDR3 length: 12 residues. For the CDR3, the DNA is TGTGCCAGCAGCCAAATAGCGATTGAGCAGTTCTTC. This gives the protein CASSQIAIEQFF. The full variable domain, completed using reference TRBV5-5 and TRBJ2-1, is DAGVTQSPTHLIKTRGQQVTLRCSPISGHKSVSWYQQVLGQGPQFIFQYYEKEERGRGNFPDRFSARQFPNYSSELNVNALLLGDSALYLCASSQIAIEQFFGPGTRLTVL.

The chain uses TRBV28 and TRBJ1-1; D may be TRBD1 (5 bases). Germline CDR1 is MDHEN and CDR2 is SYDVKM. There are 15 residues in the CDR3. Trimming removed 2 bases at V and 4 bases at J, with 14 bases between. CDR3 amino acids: CASSLTVGRGTEAFF. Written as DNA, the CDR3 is TGTGCCAGCAGTTTAACAGTAGGAAGGGGCACTGAAGCTTTCTTT.

The DNA of the CDR3 is TGCAGCGCCGGGGCGGGGGTAGATGCTTTCTTT. It translates to CSAGAGVDAFF. The chain couples TRBV29-1 to TRBJ1-1, with D tentatively TRBD1 (5 bases). Trimming removed 7 bases at V and 11 bases at J, with 17 bases between. Per the germline V gene, CDR1 is SQVTM and CDR2 is ANQGSEA. This CDR3 contains 11 residues.

The CDR3 DNA reads TGTGCCAGCAGCTTATCAGGGGGTAATCAGCCCCAGCATTTT. Translating it yields CASSLSGGNQPQHF. The rearrangement uses TRBV7-2 and TRBJ1-5; 7 bases agree with TRBD1. The CDR3 spans 14 residues. J lost 4 bases, V lost 2 bases, and 2 bases had no gene match. Germline assignment: CDR1 SGHTA and CDR2 FQGNSA.

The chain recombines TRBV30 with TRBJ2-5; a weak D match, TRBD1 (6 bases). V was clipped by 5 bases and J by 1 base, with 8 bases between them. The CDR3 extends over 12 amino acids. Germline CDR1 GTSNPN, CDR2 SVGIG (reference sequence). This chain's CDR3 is CAWGTSQETQYF. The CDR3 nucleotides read TGTGCCTGGGGGACAAGCCAAGAGACCCAGTACTTC.

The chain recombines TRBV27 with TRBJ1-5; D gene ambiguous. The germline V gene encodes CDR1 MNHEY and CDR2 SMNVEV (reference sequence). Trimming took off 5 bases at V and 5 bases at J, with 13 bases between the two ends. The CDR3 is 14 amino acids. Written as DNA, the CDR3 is TGTGCCAGCAGTCCCCCCGGGTGGTATCAGCCCCAGCATTTT. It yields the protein CASSPPGWYQPQHF.

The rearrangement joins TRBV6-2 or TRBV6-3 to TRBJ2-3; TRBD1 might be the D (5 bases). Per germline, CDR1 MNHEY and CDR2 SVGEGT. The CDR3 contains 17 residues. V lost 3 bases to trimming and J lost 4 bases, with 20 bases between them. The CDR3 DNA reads TGTGCCAGCAGTTATAAGACAGCTGATCCCCCCCCAGATACGCAGTATTTT. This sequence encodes CASSYKTADPPPDTQYF.

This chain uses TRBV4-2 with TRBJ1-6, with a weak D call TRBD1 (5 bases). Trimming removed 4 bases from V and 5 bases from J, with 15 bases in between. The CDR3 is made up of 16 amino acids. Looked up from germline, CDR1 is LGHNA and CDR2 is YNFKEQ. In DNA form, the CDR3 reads TGTGCCAGCAGCCGAGTCGCGGGGACGGATAATTCACCCCTCCACTTT. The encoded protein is CASSRVAGTDNSPLHF.

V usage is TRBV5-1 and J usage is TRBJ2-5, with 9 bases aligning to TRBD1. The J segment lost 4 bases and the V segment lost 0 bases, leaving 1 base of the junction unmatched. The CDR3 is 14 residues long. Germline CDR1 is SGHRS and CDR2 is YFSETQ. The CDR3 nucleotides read TGCGCCAGCAGCTTGGACAGGGGGCGAGAGACCCAGTACTTC. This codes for CASSLDRGRETQYF. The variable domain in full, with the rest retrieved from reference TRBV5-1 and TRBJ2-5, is KAGVTQTPRYLIKTRGQQVTLSCSPISGHRSVSWYQQTPGQGLQFLFEYFSETQRNKGNFPGRFSGRQFSNSRSEMNVSTLELGDSALYLCASSLDRGRETQYFGPGTRLLVL.

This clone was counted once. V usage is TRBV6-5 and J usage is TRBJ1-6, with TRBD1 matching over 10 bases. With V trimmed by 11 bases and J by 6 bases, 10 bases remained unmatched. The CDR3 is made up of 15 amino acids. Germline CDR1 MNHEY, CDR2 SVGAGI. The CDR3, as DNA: TGTGCCGGTCGGACAGGGGGAACCCCTAATTCACCCCTCCACTTT. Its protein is CAGRTGGTPNSPLHF.

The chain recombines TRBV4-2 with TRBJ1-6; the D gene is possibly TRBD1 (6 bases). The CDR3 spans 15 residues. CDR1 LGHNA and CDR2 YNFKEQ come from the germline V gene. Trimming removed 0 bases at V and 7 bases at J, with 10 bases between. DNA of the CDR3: TGTGCCAGCAGCCAAGATACGGACAGAAATTCACCCCTCCACTTT. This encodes CASSQDTDRNSPLHF.

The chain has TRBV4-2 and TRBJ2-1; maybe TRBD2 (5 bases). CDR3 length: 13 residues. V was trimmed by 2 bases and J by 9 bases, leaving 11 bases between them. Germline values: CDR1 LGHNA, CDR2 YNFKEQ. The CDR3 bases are TGTGCCAGCAGCCAACCCACTAGGGTTGAGCAGTTCTTC. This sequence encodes CASSQPTRVEQFF.

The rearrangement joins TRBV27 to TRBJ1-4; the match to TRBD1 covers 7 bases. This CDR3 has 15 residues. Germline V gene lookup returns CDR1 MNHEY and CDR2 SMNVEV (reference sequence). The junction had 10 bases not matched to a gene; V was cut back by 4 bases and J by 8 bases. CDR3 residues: CASSSAGTDREKLFF. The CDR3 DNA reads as TGTGCCAGCAGTTCCGCCGGGACAGACCGAGAAAAACTGTTTTTT.

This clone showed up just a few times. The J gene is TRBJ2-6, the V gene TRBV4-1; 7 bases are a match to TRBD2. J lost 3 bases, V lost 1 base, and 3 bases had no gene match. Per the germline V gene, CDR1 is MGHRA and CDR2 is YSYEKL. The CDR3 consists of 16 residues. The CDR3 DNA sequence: TGCGCCAGCAGCCAAGCGGGGGGAGGTGGGGCCAACGTCCTGACTTTC. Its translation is CASSQAGGGGANVLTF.

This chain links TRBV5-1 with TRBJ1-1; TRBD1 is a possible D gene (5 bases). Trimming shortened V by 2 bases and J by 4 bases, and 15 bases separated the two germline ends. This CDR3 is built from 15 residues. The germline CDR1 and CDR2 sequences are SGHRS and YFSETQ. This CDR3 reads CASSFAGPPVTEAFF. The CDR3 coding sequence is TGCGCCAGCAGCTTTGCAGGGCCCCCGGTCACTGAAGCTTTCTTT. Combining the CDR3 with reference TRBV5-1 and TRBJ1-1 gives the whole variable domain KAGVTQTPRYLIKTRGQQVTLSCSPISGHRSVSWYQQTPGQGLQFLFEYFSETQRNKGNFPGRFSGRQFSNSRSEMNVSTLELGDSALYLCASSFAGPPVTEAFFGQGTRLTVV.

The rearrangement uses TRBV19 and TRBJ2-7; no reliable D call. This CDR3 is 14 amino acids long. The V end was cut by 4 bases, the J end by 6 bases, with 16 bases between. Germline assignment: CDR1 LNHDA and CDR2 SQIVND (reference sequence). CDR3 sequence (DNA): TGTGCCAGTAGTACCTCTAGTTTAGCCGTCGAGCAGTACGTC. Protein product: CASSTSSLAVEQYV.

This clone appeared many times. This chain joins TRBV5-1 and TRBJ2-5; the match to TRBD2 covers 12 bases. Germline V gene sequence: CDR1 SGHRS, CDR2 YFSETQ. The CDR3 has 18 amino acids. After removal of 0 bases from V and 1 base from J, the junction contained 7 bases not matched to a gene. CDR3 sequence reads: CASSLGPLAGGSQETQYF. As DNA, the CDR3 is TGCGCCAGCAGCTTGGGCCCACTAGCGGGAGGTTCCCAAGAGACCCAGTACTTC.

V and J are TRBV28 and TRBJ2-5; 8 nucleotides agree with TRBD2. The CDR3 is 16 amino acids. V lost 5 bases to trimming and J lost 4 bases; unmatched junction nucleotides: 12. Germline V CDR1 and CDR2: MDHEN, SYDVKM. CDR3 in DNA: TGTGCCAGCAGTCCCGGGAATTTAGCGGGGAGAGAGACCCAGTACTTC. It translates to CASSPGNLAGRETQYF.